These T cell receptor beta chains were read from a single sample in a study of early T cells in non-severe SARS-CoV-2 infection. MiXCR, run by TCRdb on the 5' RACE reads, gives a single entry per CDR3 protein. The profile shows approximately 71,000 distinct CDR3 sequences, 12% of them singletons. Material: whole blood. Source of these receptors: an adult who was a healthcare worker with PCR-confirmed SARS-CoV-2 infection or an uninfected control (not recorded which). Both conserved end residues are part of each CDR3. The D gene is left open where the match is weak. Not all rows give a size; the values are once, few, many and, for expanded clones, a class.

D gene	clone size	V gene	J gene	CDR3 protein	CDR3 DNA
-	many	TRBV7-6	TRBJ2-2	CASSLVMSLRTGELFF	TGTGCCAGCAGCTTAGTAATGAGCCTTCGAACCGGGGAGCTGTTTTTT
-	few	TRBV7-9	TRBJ2-7	CASSSPHRSSYEQYF	TGTGCCAGCAGCTCCCCCCACCGGAGCTCCTACGAGCAGTACTTC
TRBD1	few	TRBV7-9	TRBJ2-7	CASSPRDRIYEQYF	TGTGCCAGCAGCCCCCGGGACAGAATCTACGAGCAGTACTTC
-	many	TRBV2	TRBJ2-1	CASSGYNEQFF	TGTGCCAGCAGTGGTTACAATGAGCAGTTCTTC
TRBD2	many	TRBV12-3/TRBV12-4	TRBJ2-4	CASSSGLRTSAEYF	TGTGCCAGCAGTTCCGGATTGCGGACTAGCGCGGAGTACTTC
-	few	TRBV11-2	TRBJ2-7	CASSLAQGPTYEQYF	TGTGCCAGCAGCTTAGCCCAGGGCCCAACCTACGAGCAGTACTTC
-	-	TRBV7-2	TRBJ2-7	CASSFRTGALSEQYF	TGTGCCAGCAGCTTTCGGACGGGGGCACTTTCCGAGCAGTACTTC
-	many	TRBV28	TRBJ1-2	CASASALNYGYTF	TGTGCCAGCGCGTCAGCACTTAACTATGGCTACACCTTC
-	many	TRBV12-3/TRBV12-4	TRBJ2-2	CASSFGSSYTGELFF	TGTGCCAGCAGTTTCGGGAGTAGCTACACCGGGGAGCTGTTTTTT
TRBD1	many	TRBV30	TRBJ2-5	CAWSSPTGAETQYF	TGTGCCTGGAGCTCCCCGACAGGGGCGGAGACCCAGTACTTC
-	few	TRBV5-1	TRBJ2-1	CASHFQGLNEQFF	TGCGCCAGTCACTTCCAGGGTTTGAATGAGCAGTTCTTC
TRBD2	few	TRBV20-1	TRBJ2-5	CSARSPGLAFFQETQYF	TGCAGTGCTAGAAGCCCCGGACTAGCTTTTTTCCAAGAGACCCAGTACTTC
TRBD1	-	TRBV23-1	TRBJ2-3	CASSQPPSWPDREDKSDTQYF	TGCGCCAGCAGTCAACCTCCTAGCTGGCCGGACAGGGAGGATAAGTCAGATACGCAGTATTTT
TRBD2	few	TRBV2	TRBJ2-1	CASRPGLASYNEQFF	TGTGCCAGCAGGCCGGGACTAGCGTCTTACAATGAGCAGTTCTTC
TRBD2	-	TRBV6-5	TRBJ2-7	CASSYFGTSGNYEQYF	TGTGCCAGCAGTTACTTCGGGACTAGCGGAAATTACGAGCAGTACTTC
-	-	TRBV10-3	TRBJ1-1	CAAKNADEAFF	TGTGCTGCAAAAAATGCAGATGAAGCTTTCTTT
TRBD1	few	TRBV12-3/TRBV12-4	TRBJ2-3	CASSFLADRADTQYF	TGTGCCAGCAGCTTTCTGGCTGACAGGGCAGATACGCAGTATTTT
-	-	TRBV15	TRBJ2-6	CATSSSSWRGANVLTF	TGTGCCACCAGCAGTTCCTCGTGGAGAGGGGCCAACGTCCTGACTTTC
-	many	TRBV12-3/TRBV12-4	TRBJ1-5	CASSSEGGGNQPQHF	TGTGCCAGCAGTTCTGAGGGGGGAGGAAATCAGCCCCAGCATTTT
TRBD1	once	TRBV27	TRBJ1-5	CASSLTGNPQPQHF	TGTGCCAGCAGTCTGACAGGGAACCCACAGCCCCAGCATTTT
-	few	TRBV2	TRBJ2-1	CASSDALEQFF	TGTGCCAGCAGTGACGCTTTGGAGCAGTTCTTC
-	-	TRBV20-1	TRBJ2-1	CSASTGASSYNEQFF	TGCAGTGCTAGTACGGGGGCCAGCTCCTACAATGAGCAGTTCTTC
-	-	TRBV12-3/TRBV12-4	TRBJ1-1	CASSFIGGAEAFF	TGTGCCAGCAGTTTTATCGGGGGGGCTGAAGCTTTCTTT
-	many	TRBV29-1	TRBJ2-3	CSAPISGGTDTQYF	TGCAGCGCCCCCATTAGCGGCGGCACAGATACGCAGTATTTT
-	many	TRBV12-3/TRBV12-4	TRBJ1-5	CASSQGTTGQPQHF	TGTGCCAGCAGCCAAGGGACTACCGGTCAGCCCCAGCATTTT
-	many	TRBV7-2	TRBJ2-7	CASSPYLGEQYF	TGTGCCAGCAGCCCCTACCTGGGGGAGCAGTACTTC
-	many	TRBV3-1	TRBJ1-1	CASSQGGGLSTEAFF	TGTGCCAGCAGCCAAGGAGGGGGGTTGAGCACTGAAGCTTTCTTT
TRBD1	few	TRBV18	TRBJ2-5	CASSLRDRQETQYF	TGTGCCAGCTCCCTCCGGGACAGGCAAGAGACCCAGTACTTC
-	many	TRBV18	TRBJ2-2	CACRRTVDTGELFF	TGTGCCTGTCGTCGGACAGTCGACACCGGGGAGCTGTTTTTT
-	-	TRBV11-2	TRBJ2-7	CASSSPTGTPYEQYF	TGTGCCAGCAGCTCTCCCACCGGGACCCCCTACGAGCAGTACTTC
-	-	TRBV4-1	TRBJ2-3	CASSQRPFTDTQYF	TGCGCCAGCAGCCAACGACCGTTCACAGATACGCAGTATTTT
TRBD2	many	TRBV9	TRBJ2-5	CASSVEVAGQETQYF	TGTGCCAGCAGCGTAGAGGTAGCGGGTCAAGAGACCCAGTACTTC
TRBD1	few	TRBV5-1	TRBJ2-1	CASSPDRGTYNEQFF	TGCGCCAGCAGCCCGGACAGGGGGACCTACAATGAGCAGTTCTTC
TRBD1	-	TRBV9	TRBJ2-3	CASAEGTGGKDTQYF	TGTGCCAGCGCCGAAGGGACAGGGGGTAAAGATACGCAGTATTTT
TRBD2	-	TRBV19	TRBJ2-2	CASSIEGLAPNTGELFF	TGTGCCAGTAGTATCGAGGGACTAGCGCCGAACACCGGGGAGCTGTTTTTT
TRBD2	few	TRBV9	TRBJ2-1	CASSVTSGGGNEQFF	TGTGCCAGCAGCGTTACTAGCGGGGGAGGGAATGAGCAGTTCTTC
TRBD1	-	TRBV29-1	TRBJ1-2	CSVGQGGYGYTF	TGCAGCGTGGGACAGGGAGGCTATGGCTACACCTTC
-	few	TRBV3-1	TRBJ2-1	CASSQDRRGSYNEQFF	TGTGCCAGCAGCCAAGATAGGCGGGGCTCCTACAATGAGCAGTTCTTC